Below are 2 T cell receptor beta chains sequenced from a single sample in a study of cytomegalovirus exposure and HLA in healthy donors. The protocol was immunoSEQ multiplex PCR, while the TCRdb copy is restricted to in-frame clones and leaves out a portion. The table has 250,000 to 300,000 clones, 85% to 90% seen once. What was sequenced was PBMCs. These receptors came from a young woman in good health and CMV-seronegative.

The rearrangement uses TRBV11-2 and TRBJ2-7, with D perhaps matching TRBD1 (6 bases). The germline V and J ends were trimmed by 1 base and 0 bases, with 13 bases remaining between them. The CDR3 contains 16 residues. From germline, CDR1 is SGHAT and CDR2 FQNNGV. Here the CDR3 DNA reads TGTGCCAGCAGCTTAGCGTCAGGGGTCTACTCCTACGAGCAGTACTTC. This gives the protein CASSLASGVYSYEQYF.

The V gene is TRBV6-1, the J gene TRBJ1-2; 7 bases are shared with TRBD1. The CDR3 sequence is 15 residues long. J gave up 2 bases and V 1 base, and 4 bases lay outside the gene matches. Germline V lookup: CDR1 MNHNS, CDR2 SASEGT. The CDR3 region is CASSEVDRVNYGYTF. The CDR3, as DNA: TGTGCCAGCAGTGAAGTTGACAGGGTGAACTATGGCTACACCTTC.